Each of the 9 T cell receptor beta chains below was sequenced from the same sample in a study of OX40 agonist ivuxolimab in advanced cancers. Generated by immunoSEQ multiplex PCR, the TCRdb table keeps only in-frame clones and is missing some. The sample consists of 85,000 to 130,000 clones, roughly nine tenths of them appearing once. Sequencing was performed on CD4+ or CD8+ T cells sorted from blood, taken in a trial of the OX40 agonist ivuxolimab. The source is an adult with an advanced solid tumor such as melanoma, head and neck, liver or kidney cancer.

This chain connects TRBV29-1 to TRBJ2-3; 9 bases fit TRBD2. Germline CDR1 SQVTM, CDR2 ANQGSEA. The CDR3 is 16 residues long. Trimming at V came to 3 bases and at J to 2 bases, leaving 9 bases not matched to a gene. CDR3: CSVDKRLAGSTDTQYF. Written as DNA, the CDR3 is TGCAGCGTTGATAAAAGGCTAGCGGGATCCACAGATACGCAGTATTTT.

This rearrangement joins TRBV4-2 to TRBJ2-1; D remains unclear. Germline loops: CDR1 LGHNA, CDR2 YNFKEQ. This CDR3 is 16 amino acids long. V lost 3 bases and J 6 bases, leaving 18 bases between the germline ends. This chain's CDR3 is CASSQTPPGPFNEQFF. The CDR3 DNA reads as TGTGCCAGCAGCCAGACACCCCCCGGTCCTTTCAATGAGCAGTTCTTC.

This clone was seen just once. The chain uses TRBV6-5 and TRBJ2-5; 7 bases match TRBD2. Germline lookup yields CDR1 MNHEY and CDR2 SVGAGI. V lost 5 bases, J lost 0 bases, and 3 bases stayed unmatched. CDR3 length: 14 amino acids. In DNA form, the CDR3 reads TGTGCCAGCAGTCCCGGGGGGAACCAAGAGACCCAGTACTTC. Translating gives CASSPGGNQETQYF.

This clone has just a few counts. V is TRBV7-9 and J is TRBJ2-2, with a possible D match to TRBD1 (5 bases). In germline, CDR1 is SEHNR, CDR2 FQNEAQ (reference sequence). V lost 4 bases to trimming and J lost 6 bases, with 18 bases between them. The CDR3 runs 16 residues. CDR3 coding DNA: TGTGCCAGCAGCTCTCCAGGGCTTCGGACCCCCGGGGAGCTGTTTTTT. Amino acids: CASSSPGLRTPGELFF.

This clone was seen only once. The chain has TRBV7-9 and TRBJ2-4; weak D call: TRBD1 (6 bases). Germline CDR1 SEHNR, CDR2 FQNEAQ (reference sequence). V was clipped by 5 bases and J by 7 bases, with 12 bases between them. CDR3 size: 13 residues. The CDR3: CASSPGQTNIQYF. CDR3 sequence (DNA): TGTGCCAGCAGCCCAGGACAGACTAACATTCAGTACTTC.

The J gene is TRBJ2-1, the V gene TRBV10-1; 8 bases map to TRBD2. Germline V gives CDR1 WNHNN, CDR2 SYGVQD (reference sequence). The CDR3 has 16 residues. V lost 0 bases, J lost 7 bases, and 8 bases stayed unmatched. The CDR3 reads CASSESFGRARNEQFF. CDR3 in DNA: TGCGCCAGCAGTGAGTCGTTCGGGAGGGCCCGGAATGAGCAGTTCTTC.

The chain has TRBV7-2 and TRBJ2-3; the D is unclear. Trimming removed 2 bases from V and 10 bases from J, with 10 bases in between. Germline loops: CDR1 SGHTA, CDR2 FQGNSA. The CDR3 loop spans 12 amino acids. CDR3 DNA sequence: TGTGCCAGCAGCTTACAAGCGTTAGCGCAGTATTTT. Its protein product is CASSLQALAQYF.

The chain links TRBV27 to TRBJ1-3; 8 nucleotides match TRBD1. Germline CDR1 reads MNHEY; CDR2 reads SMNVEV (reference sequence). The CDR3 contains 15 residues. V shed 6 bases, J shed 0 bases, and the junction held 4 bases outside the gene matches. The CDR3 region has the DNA TGTGCCAGCAGGCCTACAGGGGGCTCTGGAAACACCATATATTTT. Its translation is CASRPTGGSGNTIYF.

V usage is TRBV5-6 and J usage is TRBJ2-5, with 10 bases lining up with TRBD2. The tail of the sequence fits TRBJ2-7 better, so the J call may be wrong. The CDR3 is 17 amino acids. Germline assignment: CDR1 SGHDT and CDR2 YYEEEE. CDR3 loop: CASTTWSSGSFLYEQYF. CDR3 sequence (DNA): TGTGCCAGCACCACCTGGTCTAGCGGGAGTTTTTTGTACGAGCAGTACTTC.